This TCR beta chain is drawn from a study of T cells after yellow fever vaccination. This clonotype has at least ten counts. TCRdb independently ran MiXCR on the 5' RACE reads; one entry per CDR3 protein. The data contain about 74,000 distinct CDR3 sequences, around 7% of them singletons. The TCR was taken from a man between 18 and 29 years old who received the YFV17D yellow fever vaccine. The starting material was CD8+ T cells sorted from PBMCs, obtained more than 4 days after the first yellow fever vaccination.

The CDR3 is CASSPWTETTNEKLFF. The CDR3 DNA reads as TGCGCCAGCAGCCCCTGGACCGAAACAACTAATGAAAAACTGTTTTTT. The chain combines TRBV4-1 with TRBJ1-4; D ambiguous. The germline CDR1 and CDR2 sequences are MGHRA and YSYEKL. The V end lost 4 bases, the J end lost 0 bases, and 12 bases lay between the germline ends. The CDR3 consists of 16 residues.